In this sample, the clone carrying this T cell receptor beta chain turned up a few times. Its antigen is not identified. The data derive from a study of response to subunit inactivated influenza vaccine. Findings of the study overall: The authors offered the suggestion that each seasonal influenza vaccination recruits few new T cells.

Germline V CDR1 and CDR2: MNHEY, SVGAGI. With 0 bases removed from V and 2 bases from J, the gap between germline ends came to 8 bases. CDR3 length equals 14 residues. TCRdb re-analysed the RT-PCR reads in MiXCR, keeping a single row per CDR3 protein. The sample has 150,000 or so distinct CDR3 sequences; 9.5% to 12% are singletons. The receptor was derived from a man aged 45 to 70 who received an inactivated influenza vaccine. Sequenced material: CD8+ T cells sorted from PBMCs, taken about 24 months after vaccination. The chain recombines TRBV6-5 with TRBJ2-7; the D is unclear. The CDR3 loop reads CASSYSTSTYEQYF. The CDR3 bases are TGTGCCAGCAGTTACTCGACATCTACCTACGAGCAGTACTTC.